This T cell receptor beta chain came from a study of blood T cell repertoires in COVID-19. On the study more broadly: Italy, Spain and the United States were the sources of the convalescent and acute COVID-19 samples. Sample material is recorded as cDNA or gDNA derived from T cells, B-cell-depleted T cells, or PBMCs.

This CDR3 has 13 amino acids. Trimming shortened V by 11 bases and J by 5 bases, and 18 bases separated the two germline ends. Germline CDR1 and CDR2: LNHDA and SQIVND (reference sequence). This clone was counted once. Source study methods: From reference gene primer amplification, estimates of nucleated cell counts were derived. Sequencing was performed with immunoSEQ multiplex PCR; in TCRdb, only in-frame clones are kept and a portion is missing. V and J calls and clone size follow that table, whereas D and trimming were derived from the DNA. The table has under 85,000 clones, approximately 82% seen once.

The source of this sequence is a man older than 75 with active or convalescent COVID-19. The material sequenced was peripheral blood. The chain uses TRBV19 and TRBJ1-2; D may be TRBD1 (6 bases). The chain's CDR3 is CASAEDSWYGYTF. The CDR3 region has the DNA TGTGCCTCGGCGGAGGACAGTTGGTATGGCTACACCTTC.